Sequencing of this TCR beta chain was carried out in a study of blood T cell repertoires in COVID-19. Study summary: The United States, Italy and Spain were the sources of the acute and convalescent COVID-19 samples.

Per the germline V gene, CDR1 is SGHRS and CDR2 is YFSETQ. Between the trimmed V and J ends, which lost 4 bases and 3 bases, there was a span of 7 bases. The CDR3 sequence is 12 residues long. Profiled with immunoSEQ multiplex PCR; TCRdb holds only in-frame clones, not every one. The table lists over 200,000 clones, roughly 87% of them singletons. The sequence was obtained from a middle-aged man with active or convalescent COVID-19. The sequenced material came from peripheral blood. The genes are TRBV5-1 and TRBJ2-5; perhaps TRBD2 as D (6 bases). The CDR3 here is CASSPGEETQYF. CDR3 in DNA: TGCGCCAGCAGCCCGGGGGAAGAGACCCAGTACTTC. Using reference TRBV5-1 and TRBJ2-5 for the parts outside the CDR3, the full variable domain is KAGVTQTPRYLIKTRGQQVTLSCSPISGHRSVSWYQQTPGQGLQFLFEYFSETQRNKGNFPGRFSGRQFSNSRSEMNVSTLELGDSALYLCASSPGEETQYFGPGTRLLVL.